One and the same sample provided the 16 T cell receptor beta chains below, sequenced in a study of beta chain features in type 1 diabetes (dated by TCRdb to the late 2010s). Points the paper makes about the study in general: In all four CD4+ subsets, TCRB CDR3 length was moderately but significantly shorter in type 1 diabetes patients.

Libraries were built with the immunoSEQ multiplex PCR assay. The High Capacity cDNA Reverse Transcription Kit was used to reverse transcribe all of the isolated RNA, meaning that expressed TCRB transcripts were what got sequenced. TCRdb limited this immuneACCESS table to in-frame rearrangements with V and J called. A share of clones is missing; checked studies link under half to unresolved V genes, and the rest is unexplained. This sample comprises hundreds of thousands of clones, 10% to 15% of them detected only once. Over 0.008% of the sample belongs to the ten largest clones. These receptors have no known antigen. The sample taken for sequencing was naive CD4+ T cells from blood. The cell subset or site label corresponds to: true naive CD4+ T cells. The receptor source for this set is a woman aged 18-30 years with type 1 diabetes.

The V and J genes are TRBV28 and TRBJ1-3, with D possibly being TRBD1 (6 bases). Trimming shortened V by 5 bases and J by 4 bases, and 18 bases separated the two germline ends. Germline values: CDR1 MDHEN, CDR2 SYDVKM. CDR3 length equals 16 residues. CDR3 DNA: TGTGCCAGCAGTACACAACCAGGGGCTGGAGGAAACACCATATATTTT. Amino acids: CASSTQPGAGGNTIYF.

The V and J genes are TRBV7-9 and TRBJ2-3; D ambiguous. The CDR3 length is 14 residues. Per germline, CDR1 SEHNR and CDR2 FQNEAQ (reference sequence). Trimming stripped 5 bases from V and 4 bases from J, with 13 bases between. The DNA of the CDR3 is TGTGCCAGCAGCGCCACTCCCAACCCAGATACGCAGTATTTT. This translates into CASSATPNPDTQYF.

The chain links TRBV7-8 to TRBJ1-4, with D possibly being TRBD1 (5 bases). V shed 1 base and J shed 5 bases, with 11 bases lying between them. The CDR3 length is 15 residues. Germline V gene data show CDR1 as SGHVS and CDR2 as FQNEAQ. CDR3 DNA sequence: TGTGCCAGCAGCTTAGGTTTGGGGGGAAATGAAAAACTGTTTTTT. This codes for CASSLGLGGNEKLFF.

The J gene is TRBJ2-7, the V gene TRBV7-2; D is unclear. Germline-derived CDR1 and CDR2 are SGHTA and FQGNSA. With 5 bases removed from V and 1 base from J, the gap between germline ends came to 9 bases. The CDR3 consists of 13 residues. The CDR3 nucleotides read TGTGCCAGCAGCCGTACGGAGTCCTACGAGCAGTACTTC. This gives the protein CASSRTESYEQYF.

The chain recombines TRBV18 with TRBJ1-5; no reliable D call. CDR3 size: 14 residues. Germline V CDR1 and CDR2: KGHSH, LQKENI. Trimming left V 6 bases short and J 9 bases short, with 18 bases between. CDR3 sequence reads: CASSPRETKGPQHF. The DNA for the CDR3 is TGTGCCAGCTCGCCGAGGGAGACAAAGGGGCCCCAGCATTTT.

The chain joins TRBV5-6 to TRBJ2-3; the D gene is possibly TRBD1 (5 bases). Germline loops: CDR1 SGHDT, CDR2 YYEEEE. The CDR3 extends over 15 amino acids. V was pared by 2 bases and J by 6 bases, with 16 bases between. CDR3 coding DNA: TGTGCCAGCAGCTTCCGCTCCTCAGGGCGTGATACGCAGTATTTT. It codes for CASSFRSSGRDTQYF. Drawing the rest from reference TRBV5-6 and TRBJ2-3, the complete variable domain is DAGVTQSPTHLIKTRGQQVTLRCSPKSGHDTVSWYQQALGQGPQFIFQYYEEEERQRGNFPDRFSGHQFPNYSSELNVNALLLGDSALYLCASSFRSSGRDTQYFGPGTRLTVL.

This chain connects TRBV2 to TRBJ2-1; D call uncertain. Germline loops: CDR1 SNHLY, CDR2 FYNNEI. V lost 4 bases to trimming and J lost 5 bases, with 12 bases between them. CDR3 length equals 14 residues. CDR3 residues: CASSGRGSNNEQFF. CDR3 in DNA: TGTGCCAGCAGTGGCCGAGGATCCAACAATGAGCAGTTCTTC.

This sequence joins TRBV21-1 and TRBJ2-1; the table's D call, TRBD2, has no DNA check behind it. TRBV21-1 is described as a pseudogene. The CDR3 runs 13 residues. DNA of the CDR3: TGTGCCAGGTTGGGAGGCTCCTACAATGAGCAGTTCTTC. Amino acids: CARLGGSYNEQFF.

A word on this clone: One junction end does not reproduce the germline sequence, and a read error may be involved. V usage is TRBV27 and J usage is TRBJ2-3; D uncertain. Germline lookup yields CDR1 MNHEY and CDR2 SMNVEV (reference sequence). This CDR3 contains 12 residues. In DNA, the CDR3 is TGTGCCAGCAGTCTATCCGGGGATACGCAGTATTTT. This sequence encodes CASSLSGDTQYF.

This clone was counted a few times. The V gene is TRBV9, the J gene TRBJ2-4, with D unresolved. Germline V gene data show CDR1 as SGDLS and CDR2 as YYNGEE. This CDR3 is 13 amino acids long. V lost 0 bases to trimming and J lost 6 bases, with 7 bases between them. The CDR3 DNA sequence: TGTGCCAGCAGCGTAGATCTCGGAAACATTCAGTACTTC. Its protein is CASSVDLGNIQYF.

This chain uses TRBV30 with TRBJ1-2, with D possibly matching TRBD1 (5 bases). The CDR3 totals 12 residues. Germline V CDR1 and CDR2: GTSNPN, SVGIG (reference sequence). V was cut by 6 bases and J by 4 bases, with 12 bases left in between. As DNA, the CDR3 is TGTGCCTGCACGGACACGGCCTATGGCTACACCTTC. It yields the protein CACTDTAYGYTF. The whole variable domain, filled in from reference TRBV30 and TRBJ1-2, reads SQTIHQWPATLVQPVGSPLSLECTVEGTSNPNLYWYRQAAGRGLQLLFYSVGIGQISSEVPQNLSASRPQDRQFILSSKKLLLSDSGFYLCACTDTAYGYTFGSGTRLTVV.

The chain is built from TRBV5-1 and TRBJ1-2; D is undetermined. Germline V gene sequence: CDR1 SGHRS, CDR2 YFSETQ. Trimming removed 4 bases at V and 5 bases at J, with 18 bases between. The CDR3 sequence is 15 residues long. CDR3 nucleotide sequence: TGCGCCAGCAGCCTCGTGGAGGGAGGAGAATATGGCTACACCTTC. Protein sequence: CASSLVEGGEYGYTF.

The J gene is TRBJ2-1, the V gene TRBV5-1; no definite D call. CDR3 length: 13 residues. Looked up from germline, CDR1 is SGHRS and CDR2 is YFSETQ. V lost 3 bases to trimming and J lost 8 bases, with 12 bases between them. CDR3 region: CASSSLMGDEQFF. In DNA form, the CDR3 reads TGCGCCAGCAGCTCCCTAATGGGCGATGAGCAGTTCTTC.

This clone was counted a few times. The chain carries TRBV25-1 and TRBJ1-1; D is unclear. The CDR3 is 12 residues long. V lost 1 base to trimming and J lost 3 bases, with 3 bases between them. Germline values: CDR1 MGHDK, CDR2 SYGVNS. Written as DNA, the CDR3 is TGTGCCAGCAGTGAATTCGACACTGAAGCTTTCTTT. It translates to CASSEFDTEAFF. Full variable domain (rest looked up from reference TRBV25-1 and TRBJ1-1): EADIYQTPRYLVIGTGKKITLECSQTMGHDKMYWYQQDPGMELHLIHYSYGVNSTEKGDLSSESTVSRIRTEHFPLTLESARPSHTSQYLCASSEFDTEAFFGQGTRLTVV.

The gene calls are TRBV19 and TRBJ2-7, with D possibly being TRBD2 (6 bases). V was clipped by 6 bases and J by 0 bases, with 15 bases between them. This CDR3 region has 15 residues. Germline V gene data show CDR1 as LNHDA and CDR2 as SQIVND (reference sequence). The CDR3 coding sequence is TGTGCCAGTAGCAGAACCTCTAGCGTCTCCTACGAGCAGTACTTC. Protein: CASSRTSSVSYEQYF.

CDR3 loop: CASSQGWGQQKETQYF. CDR3 DNA sequence: TGCGCCAGCAGCCAAGGTTGGGGACAGCAAAAAGAGACCCAGTACTTC. V is TRBV4-1 and J is TRBJ2-5; 7 positions agree with TRBD1. Per germline, CDR1 MGHRA and CDR2 YSYEKL. The ends lost 1 base at V and 3 bases at J; junction bases unmatched: 8. The CDR3 loop spans 16 amino acids.